The 24 T cell receptor beta chains given below trace back to one sample, sequenced in a study of cytotoxic CD8 clonotypes in ibrutinib-treated CLL. Generated by immunoSEQ multiplex PCR, the TCRdb table keeps only in-frame clones and is missing some. The table includes roughly 300,000 clones, approximately 76% detected once. The sample here was PBMCs, taken at disease progression, from a patient treated with ibrutinib. Receptors were obtained from a human donor with chronic lymphocytic leukemia.

The chain combines TRBV9 with TRBJ2-7; TRBD1 is a possible D gene (6 bases). V was cut by 1 base and J by 5 bases, with 10 bases left in between. Germline V CDR1 and CDR2: SGDLS, YYNGEE. The CDR3 extends over 13 amino acids. CDR3 DNA sequence: TGTGCCAGCAGCGTACAGGGGAGCGACGAGCAGTACTTC. Translation gives CASSVQGSDEQYF.

J is TRBJ2-7 and V is TRBV7-6, with 9 bases lining up with TRBD1. V dropped 6 bases and J dropped 5; count of bases not matched to a gene: 8. Germline-derived CDR1 and CDR2 are SGHVS and FNYEAQ. This CDR3 contains 14 residues. The DNA for the CDR3 is TGTGCCAGCAGTTCCGGGACAGGGCGGGACGAGCAGTACTTC. This encodes CASSSGTGRDEQYF.

The CDR3 DNA is TGTGCCAGCAGCGGGCGAGCCGGACTAGCGGGAGGGGATGTTGCAGATACGCAGTATTTT. Its protein is CASSGRAGLAGGDVADTQYF. V gene TRBV9 combines with J gene TRBJ2-3, with 15 positions matching TRBD2. The V and J ends lost 3 bases and 4 bases, in that order; junction bases with no gene match: 15. This CDR3 contains 20 residues. Germline V CDR1 and CDR2: SGDLS, YYNGEE.

The chain is built from TRBV5-4 and TRBJ2-7, with unresolved D. CDR3 length: 15 amino acids. Germline V gives CDR1 SGHNT, CDR2 YYREEE (reference sequence). The V end lost 2 bases, the J end lost 6 bases, and 18 bases lay between the germline ends. The CDR3: CASSFREIRQGEQYF. The CDR3 DNA is TGTGCCAGCAGCTTTAGGGAAATACGGCAAGGCGAGCAGTACTTC.

The table lists this clone with a few counts. This rearrangement joins TRBV4-1 to TRBJ1-2; D might be TRBD1 (5 bases). The CDR3 runs to 18 residues. Germline V lookup: CDR1 MGHRA, CDR2 YSYEKL. The V and J ends lost 2 bases and 0 bases respectively, with 19 bases between them. The CDR3 coding sequence is TGCGCCAGCAGCCAATCAAGGGGTCTGACGGGGACTAACTATGGCTACACCTTC. Its translation: CASSQSRGLTGTNYGYTF.

The gene calls are TRBV6-5 and TRBJ2-7, with 8 bases identical to TRBD1. CDR1 MNHEY and CDR2 SVGAGI come from the germline V gene. Trimming at V came to 5 bases and at J to 3 bases, leaving 6 bases not matched to a gene. The CDR3 covers 14 residues. The CDR3 reads CASSQTGESYEQYF. In DNA, the CDR3 is TGTGCCAGCAGTCAGACAGGGGAAAGCTACGAGCAGTACTTC.

The table lists this clone with a few counts. The chain is built from TRBV7-3 and TRBJ1-2, with D possibly TRBD1 on 5 matching bases. The V and J ends lost 3 bases and 6 bases respectively, with 11 bases between them. This CDR3 comprises 13 residues. Looked up from germline, CDR1 is SGHTA and CDR2 is FQGTGA. CDR3 bases: TGTGCCAGCAGCTTCAGGGCTGGGGATGGCTACACCTTC. This codes for CASSFRAGDGYTF. Complete variable domain (other parts from reference TRBV7-3 and TRBJ1-2): GAGVSQTPSNKVTEKGKYVELRCDPISGHTALYWYRQSLGQGPEFLIYFQGTGAADDSGLPNDRFFAVRPEGSVSTLKIQRTERGDSAVYLCASSFRAGDGYTFGSGTRLTVV.

The genes are TRBV5-4 and TRBJ1-6, with a weak D call TRBD1 (5 bases). CDR1 is SGHNT, CDR2 YYREEE, per germline (reference sequence). V lost 3 bases, J lost 0 bases, and 16 bases lay in between. This CDR3 region has 18 residues. The DNA for the CDR3 is TGTGCCAGCAGCTCAGCTGGTGACAGAAACTCCTATAATTCACCCCTCCACTTT. Its protein product is CASSSAGDRNSYNSPLHF.

This sequence joins TRBV4-1 and TRBJ2-7; D possibly corresponds to TRBD2 (5 bases). The CDR3 runs 14 residues. V was cut by 5 bases and J by 2 bases, with 13 bases left in between. Germline CDR1 and CDR2: MGHRA and YSYEKL. The CDR3: CASSSALLAYEQYF. CDR3 in DNA: TGCGCCAGCAGCTCGGCGTTACTAGCCTACGAGCAGTACTTC.

The chain carries TRBV28 and TRBJ2-2; D remains unclear. The CDR3 contains 15 residues. V lost 7 bases and J 2 bases, leaving 14 bases between the germline ends. Germline lookup yields CDR1 MDHEN and CDR2 SYDVKM. CDR3 amino acids: CASIPRLANTGELFF. CDR3 nucleotide sequence: TGTGCCAGCATCCCCCGCCTGGCTAACACCGGGGAGCTGTTTTTT. Using reference TRBV28 and TRBJ2-2 for the parts outside the CDR3, the full variable domain is DVKVTQSSRYLVKRTGEKVFLECVQDMDHENMFWYRQDPGLGLRLIYFSYDVKMKEKGDIPEGYSVSREKKERFSLILESASTNQTSMYLCASIPRLANTGELFFGEGSRLTVL.

The chain links TRBV5-1 to TRBJ2-1; TRBD1 matches at 10 bases. The CDR3 runs 16 residues. V trimming: 6 bases; J trimming: 6 bases; junction bases outside the gene matches: 12. The V gene's germline CDR1 is SGHRS and CDR2 YFSETQ. CDR3 sequence: CASTPTPGTGANEQFF. Written as DNA, the CDR3 is TGCGCCAGCACCCCAACTCCCGGGACAGGGGCCAATGAGCAGTTCTTC. Combining the CDR3 with reference TRBV5-1 and TRBJ2-1 gives the whole variable domain KAGVTQTPRYLIKTRGQQVTLSCSPISGHRSVSWYQQTPGQGLQFLFEYFSETQRNKGNFPGRFSGRQFSNSRSEMNVSTLELGDSALYLCASTPTPGTGANEQFFGPGTRLTVL.

The chain is built from TRBV15 and TRBJ2-5; D is perhaps TRBD2 (6 bases). Germline V gene sequence: CDR1 LNHNV, CDR2 YYDKDF (reference sequence). The CDR3 has 14 residues. Trimming left V 5 bases short and J 4 bases short, with 14 bases between. CDR3 residues: CATSRRLVGETQYF. In DNA, the CDR3 is TGTGCCACCAGCCGAAGACTAGTTGGAGAGACCCAGTACTTC.

The chain recombines TRBV19 with TRBJ2-7; no clear D gene. CDR3 length: 13 residues. Per germline, CDR1 LNHDA and CDR2 SQIVND (reference sequence). V was shortened by 4 bases and J by 3 bases, with 10 bases between the two germline ends. The CDR3 is CASSTQYGYEQYF. The CDR3 DNA reads as TGTGCCAGTAGTACCCAGTACGGCTACGAGCAGTACTTC.

The chain has TRBV12-5 and TRBJ2-7; 7 positions match TRBD1. This CDR3 comprises 14 residues. Trimming took 0 bases from V and 3 from J; bases not matched to a gene: 2. In germline, CDR1 is LGHNT, CDR2 FRNRAP. CDR3 coding DNA: TGTGCTAGTGGTTTGGTGAGACAGGGCTACGAGCAGTACTTC. Protein: CASGLVRQGYEQYF.

For this clone: A read error may be the cause here, since a much bigger clone is one base away. This CDR3 is also generated by other DNA sequences in the sample. The chain links TRBV28 to TRBJ2-7, with D unclear. The germline V gene encodes CDR1 MDHEN and CDR2 SYDVKM. This CDR3 contains 10 residues. Trimming stripped 5 bases from V and 4 bases from J, with 3 bases between. The CDR3 loop reads CASSGYEQYF. CDR3 bases: TGTGCCAGCAGTGGATACGAGCAGTACTTC.

The rearrangement uses TRBV9 and TRBJ2-1; TRBD2 agrees at 9 bases. CDR3 length: 15 amino acids. The V segment lost 4 bases and the J segment 8 bases; nucleotides outside the gene matches: 10. Germline loops: CDR1 SGDLS, CDR2 YYNGEE. CDR3 amino acids: CASSPRGRAVDEQFF. The CDR3 region has the DNA TGTGCCAGCAGCCCCCGCGGGAGGGCCGTTGATGAGCAGTTCTTC.

J is TRBJ2-1 and V is TRBV19; tentative D call: TRBD2 (6 bases). The germline V gene has CDR1 LNHDA and CDR2 SQIVND (reference sequence). The CDR3 runs to 15 residues. V was shortened by 6 bases and J by 1 base, with 13 bases between the two germline ends. The CDR3 DNA follows: TGTGCCAGTAGACCGGGAGTGGTATCCTACAATGAGCAGTTCTTC. Amino acids: CASRPGVVSYNEQFF.

The chain has TRBV29-1 and TRBJ1-1, with 9 bases fitting TRBD1. V dropped 5 bases and J dropped 4; count of bases not matched to a gene: 5. CDR3 size: 13 residues. The germline gives CDR1 SQVTM, CDR2 ANQGSEA. CDR3 nucleotides: TGCAGCGTTCAACAGGGGGCGGTCACTGAAGCTTTCTTT. This translates into CSVQQGAVTEAFF.

The chain employs TRBV5-1 and TRBJ1-2, with D possibly being TRBD1 (6 bases). V was trimmed by 0 bases and J by 8 bases, leaving 14 bases between them. Germline V gene sequence: CDR1 SGHRS, CDR2 YFSETQ. This CDR3 spans 14 amino acids. The CDR3 region is CASSLDGTRGGYTF. The DNA of the CDR3 is TGCGCCAGCAGCTTGGATGGGACAAGAGGGGGCTACACCTTC. The full variable domain, with the rest looked up from reference TRBV5-1 and TRBJ1-2, is KAGVTQTPRYLIKTRGQQVTLSCSPISGHRSVSWYQQTPGQGLQFLFEYFSETQRNKGNFPGRFSGRQFSNSRSEMNVSTLELGDSALYLCASSLDGTRGGYTFGSGTRLTVV.

This rearrangement joins TRBV19 to TRBJ1-4; possibly TRBD1 for D (5 bases). The germline V gene has CDR1 LNHDA and CDR2 SQIVND (reference sequence). This CDR3 region has 14 residues. Between the trimmed V and J ends, which lost 3 bases and 4 bases, there was a span of 9 bases. This chain's CDR3 is CASSIRGNNEKLFF. The CDR3 nucleotides read TGTGCCAGTAGTATTCGGGGGAATAATGAAAAACTGTTTTTT.

This clone was seen a handful of times. The chain recombines TRBV4-3 with TRBJ2-6, with D unclear. Trimming pared 3 bases from V and 0 bases from J, leaving 15 bases between. The length of the CDR3 is 18 residues. Germline V lookup: CDR1 LGHNA, CDR2 YSLEER. CDR3 bases: TGCGCCAGCAGCCACGCGCCCGGGTTATCCTCTGGGGCCAACGTCCTGACTTTC. Its protein is CASSHAPGLSSGANVLTF.

The CDR3 is CASSLGETRRQETQYF. The CDR3 DNA follows: TGTGCCAGCAGCTTAGGGGAGACTAGGCGGCAAGAGACCCAGTACTTC. This sequence joins TRBV7-6 and TRBJ2-5, with a tentative D call TRBD2 (6 bases). V shed 1 base and J shed 2 bases, with 14 bases lying between them. The germline gives CDR1 SGHVS, CDR2 FNYEAQ. There are 16 residues in the CDR3.

This clone was observed a few times. This chain links TRBV14 with TRBJ2-7, with D maybe TRBD1 (5 bases). V lost 4 bases and J lost 3, with 13 bases in between. CDR3 length: 14 amino acids. Germline V lookup: CDR1 SGHDN, CDR2 FVKESK. As DNA, the CDR3 is TGTGCCAGCAGCCGGGGCAGTCAAAACTACGAGCAGTACTTC. Translation gives CASSRGSQNYEQYF.

V and J are TRBV27 and TRBJ1-5, with D uncertain. V was clipped by 0 bases and J by 4 bases, with 4 bases between them. The germline V gene encodes CDR1 MNHEY and CDR2 SMNVEV (reference sequence). The CDR3 contains 13 residues. The CDR3 spells CASSLSPNQPQHF. The CDR3 region has the DNA TGTGCCAGCAGTTTATCTCCAAATCAGCCCCAGCATTTT.